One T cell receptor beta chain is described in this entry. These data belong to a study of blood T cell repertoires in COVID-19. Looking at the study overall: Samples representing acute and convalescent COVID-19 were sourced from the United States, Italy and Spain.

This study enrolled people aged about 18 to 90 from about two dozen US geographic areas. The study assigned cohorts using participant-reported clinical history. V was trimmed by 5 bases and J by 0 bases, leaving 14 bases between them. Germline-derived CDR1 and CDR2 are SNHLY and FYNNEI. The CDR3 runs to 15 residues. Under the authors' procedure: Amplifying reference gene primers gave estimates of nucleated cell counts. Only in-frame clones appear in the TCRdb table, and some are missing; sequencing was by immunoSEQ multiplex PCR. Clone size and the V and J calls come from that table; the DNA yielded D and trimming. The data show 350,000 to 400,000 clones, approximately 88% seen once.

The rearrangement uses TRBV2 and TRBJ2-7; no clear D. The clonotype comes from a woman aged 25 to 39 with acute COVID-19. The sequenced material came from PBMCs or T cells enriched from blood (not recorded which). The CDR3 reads CASSSLVAYSYEQYF. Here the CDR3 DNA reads TGTGCCAGCAGTTCGTTAGTAGCTTACTCCTACGAGCAGTACTTC.